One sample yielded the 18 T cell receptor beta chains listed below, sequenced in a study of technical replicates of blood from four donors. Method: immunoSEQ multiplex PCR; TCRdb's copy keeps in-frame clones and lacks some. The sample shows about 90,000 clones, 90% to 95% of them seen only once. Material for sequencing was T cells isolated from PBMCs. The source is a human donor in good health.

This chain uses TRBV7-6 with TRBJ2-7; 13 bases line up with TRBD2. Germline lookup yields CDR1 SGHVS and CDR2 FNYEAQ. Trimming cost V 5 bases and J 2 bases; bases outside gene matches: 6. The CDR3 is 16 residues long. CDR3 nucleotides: TGTGCCAGCAGCCAGCATACTAGCGGGGGGGCCTACGAGCAGTACTTC. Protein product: CASSQHTSGGAYEQYF. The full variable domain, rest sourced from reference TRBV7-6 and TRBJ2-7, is GAGVSQSPRYKVTKRGQDVALRCDPISGHVSLYWYRQALGQGPEFLTYFNYEAQQDKSGLPNDRFSAERPEGSISTLTIQRTEQRDSAMYRCASSQHTSGGAYEQYFGPGTRLTVT.

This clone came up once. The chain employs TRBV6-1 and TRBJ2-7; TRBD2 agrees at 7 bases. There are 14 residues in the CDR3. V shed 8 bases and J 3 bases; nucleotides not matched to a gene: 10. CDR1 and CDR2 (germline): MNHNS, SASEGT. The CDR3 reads CASDEASGFYEQYF. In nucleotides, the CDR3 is TGTGCCAGCGACGAGGCTAGCGGCTTCTACGAGCAGTACTTC.

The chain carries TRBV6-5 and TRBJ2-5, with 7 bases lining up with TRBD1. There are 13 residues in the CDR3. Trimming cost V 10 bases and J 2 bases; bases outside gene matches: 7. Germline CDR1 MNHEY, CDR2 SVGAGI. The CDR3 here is CATQTGWQETQYF. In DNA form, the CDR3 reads TGTGCCACCCAGACAGGGTGGCAAGAGACCCAGTACTTC.

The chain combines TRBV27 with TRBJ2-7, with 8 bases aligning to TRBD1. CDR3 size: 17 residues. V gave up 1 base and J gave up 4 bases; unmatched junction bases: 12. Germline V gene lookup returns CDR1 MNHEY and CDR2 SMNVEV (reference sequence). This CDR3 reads CASSLFYQGASEYEQYF. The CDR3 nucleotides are TGTGCCAGCAGTTTATTCTACCAGGGGGCGTCCGAATACGAGCAGTACTTC.

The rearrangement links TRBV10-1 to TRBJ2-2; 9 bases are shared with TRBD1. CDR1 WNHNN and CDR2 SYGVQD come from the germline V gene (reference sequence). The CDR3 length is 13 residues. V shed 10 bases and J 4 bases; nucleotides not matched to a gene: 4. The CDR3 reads CATGQGSTGELFF. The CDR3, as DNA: TGCGCCACGGGACAGGGTTCCACCGGGGAGCTGTTTTTT.

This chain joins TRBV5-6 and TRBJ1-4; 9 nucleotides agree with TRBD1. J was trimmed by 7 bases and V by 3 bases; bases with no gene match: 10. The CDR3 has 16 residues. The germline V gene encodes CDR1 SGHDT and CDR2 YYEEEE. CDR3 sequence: CASSYGVGTGREKLFF. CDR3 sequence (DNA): TGTGCCAGCAGCTATGGCGTCGGGACAGGGCGTGAAAAACTGTTTTTT.

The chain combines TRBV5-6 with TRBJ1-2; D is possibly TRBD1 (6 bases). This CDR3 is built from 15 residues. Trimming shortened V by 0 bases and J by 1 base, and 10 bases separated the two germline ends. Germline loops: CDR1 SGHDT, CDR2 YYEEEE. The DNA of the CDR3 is TGTGCCAGCAGCTTGGGATTACAGGGTAACTATGGCTACACCTTC. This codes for CASSLGLQGNYGYTF.

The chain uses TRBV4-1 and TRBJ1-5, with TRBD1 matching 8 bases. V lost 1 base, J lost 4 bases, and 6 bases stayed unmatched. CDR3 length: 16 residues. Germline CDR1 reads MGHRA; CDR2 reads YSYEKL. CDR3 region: CASSQATGGLNQPQHF. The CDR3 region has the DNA TGCGCCAGCAGCCAAGCAACAGGGGGGCTAAATCAGCCCCAGCATTTT.

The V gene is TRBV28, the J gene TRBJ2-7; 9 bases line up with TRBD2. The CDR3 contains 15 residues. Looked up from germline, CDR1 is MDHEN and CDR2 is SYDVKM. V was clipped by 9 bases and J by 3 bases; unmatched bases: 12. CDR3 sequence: CASSGRIAKGYEQYF. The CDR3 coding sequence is TGTGCCAGTAGCGGGAGAATCGCGAAGGGCTACGAGCAGTACTTC.

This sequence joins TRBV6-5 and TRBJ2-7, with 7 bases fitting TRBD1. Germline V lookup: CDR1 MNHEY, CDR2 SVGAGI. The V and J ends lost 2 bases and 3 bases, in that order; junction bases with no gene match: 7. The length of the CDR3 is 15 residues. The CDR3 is CASSYHRGQIYEQYF. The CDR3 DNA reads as TGTGCCAGCAGTTACCACCGGGGACAGATCTACGAGCAGTACTTC.

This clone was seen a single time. CDR3 sequence: CASSRDIESEAFF. For the CDR3, the DNA is TGTGCCAGCAGCAGGGACATAGAGTCTGAAGCTTTCTTT. This chain joins TRBV2 and TRBJ1-1, with a weak D call TRBD1 (6 bases). V was shortened by 6 bases and J by 6 bases, with 14 bases between the two germline ends. Germline V gene lookup returns CDR1 SNHLY and CDR2 FYNNEI. CDR3 length: 13 amino acids. Variable domain in full (rest from reference TRBV2 and TRBJ1-1): EPEVTQTPSHQVTQMGQEVILRCVPISNHLYFYWYRQILGQKVEFLVSFYNNEISEKSEIFDDQFSVERPDGSNFTLKIRSTKLEDSAMYFCASSRDIESEAFFGQGTRLTVV.

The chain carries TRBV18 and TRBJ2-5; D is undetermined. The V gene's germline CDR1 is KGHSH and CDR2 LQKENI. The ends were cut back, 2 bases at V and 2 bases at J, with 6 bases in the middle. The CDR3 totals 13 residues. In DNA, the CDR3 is TGTGCCAGCTCACCAGGCAGTCAAGAGACCCAGTACTTC. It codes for CASSPGSQETQYF.

In DNA, the CDR3 is TGTGCCAGCAGTGAAAAAGACAGGGGGCCAGAAATGAACACTGAAGCTTTCTTT. It yields the protein CASSEKDRGPEMNTEAFF. The J gene is TRBJ1-1, the V gene TRBV2; TRBD1 matches at 10 bases. With 2 bases clipped from V and 0 bases from J, the junction kept 9 bases outside the gene matches. The CDR3 spans 18 residues. Germline-derived CDR1 and CDR2 are SNHLY and FYNNEI. The full variable domain, rest sourced from reference TRBV2 and TRBJ1-1, is EPEVTQTPSHQVTQMGQEVILRCVPISNHLYFYWYRQILGQKVEFLVSFYNNEISEKSEIFDDQFSVERPDGSNFTLKIRSTKLEDSAMYFCASSEKDRGPEMNTEAFFGQGTRLTVV.

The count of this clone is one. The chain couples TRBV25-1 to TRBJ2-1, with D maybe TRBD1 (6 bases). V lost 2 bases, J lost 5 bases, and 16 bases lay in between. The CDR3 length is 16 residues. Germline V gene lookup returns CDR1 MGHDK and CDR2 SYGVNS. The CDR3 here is CASSEPGTRGNNEQFF. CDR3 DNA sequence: TGTGCCAGCAGTGAACCCGGGACAAGAGGGAACAATGAGCAGTTCTTC.

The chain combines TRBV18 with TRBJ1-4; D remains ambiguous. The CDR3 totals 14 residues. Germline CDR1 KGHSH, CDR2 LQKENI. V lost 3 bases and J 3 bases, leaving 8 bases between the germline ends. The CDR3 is CASSPRTSNEKLFF. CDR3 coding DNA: TGTGCCAGCTCACCCCGAACATCTAATGAAAAACTGTTTTTT.

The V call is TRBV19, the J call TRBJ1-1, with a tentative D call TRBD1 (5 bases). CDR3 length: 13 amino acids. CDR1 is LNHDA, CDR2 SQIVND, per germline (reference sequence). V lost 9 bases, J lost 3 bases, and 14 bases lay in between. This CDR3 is CASSRGKDTEAFF. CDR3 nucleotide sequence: TGTGCCAGCTCGCGGGGGAAGGACACTGAAGCTTTCTTT.

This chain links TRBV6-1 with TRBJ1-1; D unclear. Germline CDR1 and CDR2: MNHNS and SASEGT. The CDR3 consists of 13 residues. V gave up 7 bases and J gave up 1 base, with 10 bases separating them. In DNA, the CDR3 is TGTGCCAGCACGGAGCAAAGGAACACTGAAGCTTTCTTT. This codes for CASTEQRNTEAFF.

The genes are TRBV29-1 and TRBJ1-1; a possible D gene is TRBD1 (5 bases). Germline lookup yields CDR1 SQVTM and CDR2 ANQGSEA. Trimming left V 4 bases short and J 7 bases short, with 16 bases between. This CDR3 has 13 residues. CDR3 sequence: CSVGTLTGLEAFF. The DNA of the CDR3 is TGCAGCGTTGGGACCCTTACGGGACTTGAAGCTTTCTTT.